This T cell receptor (beta chain) was sequenced during a study of OX40 agonist ivuxolimab in advanced cancers. The overall study: A partial response was reached by three patients: one with hepatocellular carcinoma and two with cutaneous melanoma. Study results and caveats: In the 0.1 to 3.0 mg/kg range, CD4+ and CD8+ blood T cells had expanded clonally by week 6.

Repertoires were generated with immunoSEQ multiplex PCR, while TCRdb's copy carries only in-frame clones and drops some. The data show about 70,000 clones, roughly 85% seen once. This clone occurred once. The antigen remains undetermined. Patients with autoimmune history or systemic immunosuppression were excluded. The V gene's germline CDR1 is MNHEY and CDR2 SMNVEV (reference sequence). The CDR3 totals 15 residues. V was pared by 3 bases and J by 8 bases, with 14 bases between. This specimen was CD4+ or CD8+ T cells sorted from blood, taken in a trial of the OX40 agonist ivuxolimab. This clonotype was obtained from an adult with an advanced solid tumor such as melanoma, head and neck, liver or kidney cancer. This rearrangement joins TRBV27 to TRBJ1-6, with D possibly matching TRBD1 (5 bases). DNA for the CDR3: TGTGCCAGCAGTTTGGTAGGGGCCGGGGATTCACCCCTCCACTTT. This gives the protein CASSLVGAGDSPLHF.